This T cell receptor beta chain was recorded in a study of T cells after yellow fever vaccination. About the research overall: Fractions low in cell number were prepared with SMART-Seq v4 Ultra Low Input. Overall study findings and caveats: Clonotype sharing between CD4 and CD8 compartments was small. In post-booster samples, most primary-vaccination clones reappeared (just under 97% CD4, roughly 88% CD8).

This clonotype was detected a few times. No antigen is known for it. Trimming took off 5 bases at V and 2 bases at J, with 9 bases between the two ends. Germline V CDR1 and CDR2: SGHTA, FQGTGA. CDR3 length equals 13 residues. Template switching with 5'RACE generated the TCR cDNA and added a universal primer site and UMIs. TCRdb reprocessed the 5' RACE reads with MiXCR, giving one entry per CDR3 protein. The table has some 320,000 distinct CDR3 sequences, over 8.5% seen once; the top ten hold over 3%. The V gene is TRBV7-3, the J gene TRBJ2-5; D not resolved. The sequencing here drew on CD4+ T cells sorted from PBMCs, taken 45 days after the yellow fever booster vaccination. This clonotype was sampled from a man between 18 and 35 years old who received the YFV17D yellow fever vaccine. CDR3 in DNA: TGTGCCAGCAGCCAGAACCCTCAAGAGACCCAGTACTTC. Residues: CASSQNPQETQYF.